Each of the 30 T cell receptor beta chains below was sequenced from the same sample in a study of memory CD4+ T cells and cytomegalovirus serostatus. Sequenced by immunoSEQ multiplex PCR; TCRdb stores in-frame clones only, minus some. The sample yields 56,000 or so clones, less than 85% seen once. The sort gate was single viable CD3+CD4+CD8-CD45RO+ cells for memory CD4+ T cells. Sequencing was carried out using memory CD4+ T cells from blood. These receptor sequences come from an adult in good health and CMV-seronegative. Some clones in this sample may be carry-over from other donors' samples.

The rearrangement uses TRBV2 and TRBJ1-2, with 9 bases that match TRBD1. The germline V gene has CDR1 SNHLY and CDR2 FYNNEI. The ends lost 5 bases at V and 4 bases at J; junction bases unmatched: 11. The CDR3 runs 16 residues. DNA for the CDR3: TGTGCCAGCAGTTTCAATCAATGGGACAGGGTCTATGGCTACACCTTC. As protein: CASSFNQWDRVYGYTF.

The chain uses TRBV5-1 and TRBJ1-3; no clear D. This CDR3 is built from 14 residues. V was trimmed by 0 bases and J by 2 bases, leaving 6 bases between them. CDR1 and CDR2 from the germline V gene are SGHRS and YFSETQ. The CDR3 loop is CASSLVGPGNTIYF. CDR3 bases: TGCGCCAGCAGCTTGGTCGGGCCTGGAAACACCATATATTTT.

CDR3 coding DNA: TGCAGTGCTAGGATCGAGACCCAGTACTTC. Protein sequence: CSARIETQYF. The genes are TRBV20-1 and TRBJ2-5; D is unresolved. This CDR3 has 10 residues. Germline V gene lookup returns CDR1 DFQATT and CDR2 SNEGSKA (reference sequence). The V end lost 3 bases, the J end lost 5 bases, and 4 bases lay between the germline ends.

This clone showed up just a few times. The gene calls are TRBV6-6 and TRBJ1-2; D is undetermined. CDR1 is MNHNY, CDR2 SVGAGI, per germline (reference sequence). V was pared by 0 bases and J by 0 bases, with 8 bases between. This CDR3 contains 15 residues. CDR3 nucleotide sequence: TGTGCCAGCAGTTACTCACTAGTGACTAACTATGGCTACACCTTC. Its translation is CASSYSLVTNYGYTF.

The rearrangement uses TRBV5-5 and TRBJ1-4; D remains ambiguous. Germline values: CDR1 SGHKS, CDR2 YYEKEE (reference sequence). CDR3 length equals 14 residues. Trimming left V 0 bases short and J 8 bases short, with 11 bases between. This CDR3 is CASSLEWGSEKLFF. The CDR3 DNA follows: TGTGCCAGCAGCTTGGAGTGGGGTAGCGAAAAACTGTTTTTT.

The chain joins TRBV27 to TRBJ2-7; 15 nucleotides agree with TRBD2. Germline CDR1 reads MNHEY; CDR2 reads SMNVEV (reference sequence). This CDR3 comprises 18 residues. V lost 0 bases and J lost 8; bases outside the gene matches: 11. CDR3 DNA: TGTGCCAGCAGTTTATCCGGACTAGCGGGAGGGAGGTCTACGCAGCAGTACTTC. This gives the protein CASSLSGLAGGRSTQQYF.

The chain links TRBV2 to TRBJ1-1, with 10 bases identical to TRBD1. This CDR3 spans 15 amino acids. V shed 6 bases and J 4 bases; nucleotides not matched to a gene: 8. CDR1 and CDR2 (germline): SNHLY, FYNNEI. CDR3 DNA: TGTGCCAGCAGGCCTGGGACAGGGGAGGGCACTGAAGCTTTCTTT. Protein: CASRPGTGEGTEAFF.

This clone was seen just once. The chain has TRBV28 and TRBJ2-4; the match to TRBD1 covers 8 bases. There are 16 residues in the CDR3. V trimming: 5 bases; J trimming: 0 bases; junction bases outside the gene matches: 6. From germline, CDR1 is MDHEN and CDR2 SYDVKM. CDR3 loop: CASSTAGTGAKNIQYF. The CDR3 DNA reads as TGTGCCAGCAGTACCGCCGGGACAGGAGCCAAAAACATTCAGTACTTC.

This clone showed up just a few times. This rearrangement joins TRBV7-9 to TRBJ1-4; D remains ambiguous. V was cut by 2 bases and J by 7 bases, with 11 bases left in between. The CDR3 sequence is 14 residues long. CDR1 and CDR2 from the germline V gene are SEHNR and FQNEAQ (reference sequence). The CDR3 DNA reads TGTGCCAGCAGCTTATTGGGCGGTCGTGAAAAACTGTTTTTT. It specifies CASSLLGGREKLFF.

The J gene is TRBJ1-4, the V gene TRBV19; 7 bases agree with TRBD1. The CDR3 covers 15 residues. Trimming removed 3 bases from V and 6 bases from J; junction bases left unmatched: 7. The germline CDR1 and CDR2 sequences are LNHDA and SQIVND (reference sequence). CDR3 DNA sequence: TGTGCCAGTAGTATTCAAGGCAGGGGGGATGAAAAACTGTTTTTT. This translates into CASSIQGRGDEKLFF.

The chain employs TRBV14 and TRBJ2-7; D might be TRBD2 (5 bases). The CDR3 has 13 residues. V lost 6 bases and J 5 bases, leaving 14 bases between the germline ends. CDR1 and CDR2 (germline): SGHDN, FVKESK. This chain's CDR3 is CASSNSGSNEQYF. The CDR3 DNA sequence: TGTGCCAGCAGTAATTCGGGGAGCAACGAGCAGTACTTC.

V and J are TRBV4-3 and TRBJ2-1, with TRBD2 matching 11 bases. This CDR3 is 17 amino acids long. The trim removed 1 base at V and 9 bases at J, leaving 11 bases unmatched. Germline CDR1 reads LGHNA; CDR2 reads YSLEER. The CDR3 loop reads CASSQGVTSGSYGEQFF. The CDR3 nucleotides are TGCGCCAGCAGCCAAGGGGTCACTAGCGGGAGTTACGGTGAGCAGTTCTTC.

This clone was seen just once. One end of the junction fails to match germline, which may point to a read error. The rearrangement joins TRBV12-5 to TRBJ2-7; D unclear. CDR1 and CDR2 from the germline V gene are LGHNT and FRNRAP. The CDR3 consists of 10 residues. The CDR3 is CASGNLQVSF. CDR3 DNA: TGTGCTAGTGGAAACCTTCAGGTGTCCTTC.

This chain links TRBV19 with TRBJ2-3; the D is unclear. This CDR3 region has 15 residues. Per the germline V gene, CDR1 is LNHDA and CDR2 is SQIVND (reference sequence). V was clipped by 11 bases and J by 0 bases, with 18 bases between them. CDR3 DNA sequence: TGTGCCGCCAGTAATGGGGATTCTAGCACAGATACGCAGTATTTT. It codes for CAASNGDSSTDTQYF.

The chain is built from TRBV5-1 and TRBJ2-7, with 9 bases lining up with TRBD1. J was trimmed by 6 bases and V by 0 bases; bases with no gene match: 10. This CDR3 region has 16 residues. Germline assignment: CDR1 SGHRS and CDR2 YFSETQ. The CDR3 sequence is CASSLAPAGGQGEQYF. CDR3 DNA sequence: TGCGCCAGCAGCTTGGCCCCGGCAGGGGGACAGGGCGAGCAGTACTTC.

This clone was recorded a few times. CDR3 region: CASSPGWGNGANVLTF. The CDR3 bases are TGTGCCAGCAGCCCAGGCTGGGGGAATGGGGCCAACGTCCTGACTTTC. The V call is TRBV7-9, the J call TRBJ2-6; either TRBD1 or TRBD2 may fit D (5 bases each). The length of the CDR3 is 16 residues. Deletions cut 5 bases from V and 3 bases from J, with 14 bases between. Per germline, CDR1 SEHNR and CDR2 FQNEAQ (reference sequence).

The J gene is TRBJ1-2, the V gene TRBV5-6; D gene unclear. The CDR3 runs to 18 residues. The V gene's germline CDR1 is SGHDT and CDR2 YYEEEE. Trimming pared 2 bases from V and 0 bases from J, leaving 20 bases between. The CDR3 DNA reads TGTGCCAGCAGCTTACTTGACCAATACTTAAGTTCTAACTATGGCTACACCTTC. Translating gives CASSLLDQYLSSNYGYTF.

The V and J genes are TRBV5-8 and TRBJ2-1; 9 bases line up with TRBD2. The CDR3 totals 16 residues. Germline V CDR1 and CDR2: SGHTS, YDEGEE. V dropped 5 bases and J dropped 6; count of bases not matched to a gene: 12. The CDR3 spells CASSLGWLAGSNEQFF. The CDR3 DNA is TGTGCCAGCAGTCTTGGATGGCTAGCGGGAAGCAATGAGCAGTTCTTC.

This clone was seen a single time. The chain recombines TRBV4-1 with TRBJ1-3; D is unresolved. V lost 1 base, J lost 0 bases, and 4 bases lay in between. Per germline, CDR1 MGHRA and CDR2 YSYEKL. The CDR3 runs to 14 residues. The CDR3 region is CASSQVNSGNTIYF. The CDR3 DNA follows: TGCGCCAGCAGCCAAGTTAACTCTGGAAACACCATATATTTT.

V and J are TRBV28 and TRBJ2-4; TRBD1 agrees at 9 bases. Germline V gene lookup returns CDR1 MDHEN and CDR2 SYDVKM. The CDR3 sequence is 14 residues long. V was pared by 4 bases and J by 8 bases, with 6 bases of the junction left unmatched. The chain's CDR3 is CASSSTGGDDIQYF. CDR3 DNA sequence: TGTGCCAGCAGTTCAACAGGGGGCGACGACATTCAGTACTTC.

The V gene is TRBV29-1, the J gene TRBJ1-5; D unclear. The CDR3 is 13 residues long. Trimming stripped 0 bases from V and 7 bases from J, with 10 bases between. The V gene's germline CDR1 is SQVTM and CDR2 ANQGSEA. The DNA for the CDR3 is TGCAGCGTTGAAGATCCAGTCGGCCAGCCCCAGCATTTT. Protein: CSVEDPVGQPQHF.

This clone was detected a few times. This sequence joins TRBV30 and TRBJ1-2, with 7 bases that match TRBD1. The CDR3 runs 13 residues. Germline V gene sequence: CDR1 GTSNPN, CDR2 SVGIG (reference sequence). J lost 5 bases, V lost 4 bases, and 7 bases had no gene match. CDR3 protein: CAWKTTGVYGYTF. CDR3 DNA: TGTGCCTGGAAGACTACAGGGGTGTATGGCTACACCTTC.

This CDR3 is CANPTGTDTQYF. In DNA form, the CDR3 reads TGTGCCAACCCGACAGGCACAGATACGCAGTATTTT. The chain combines TRBV10-3 with TRBJ2-3, with a tentative D call TRBD1 (5 bases). With 10 bases removed from V and 1 base from J, the gap between germline ends came to 9 bases. The germline CDR1 and CDR2 sequences are ENHRY and SYGVKD. This CDR3 spans 12 amino acids.

The CDR3 spells CASSSTEMNTEAFF. The CDR3 coding sequence is TGTGCCAGCAGCTCGACAGAAATGAACACTGAAGCTTTCTTT. This chain uses TRBV2 with TRBJ1-1, with D possibly matching TRBD1 (5 bases). V was pared by 6 bases and J by 0 bases, with 11 bases between. The CDR3 loop spans 14 amino acids. Germline V lookup: CDR1 SNHLY, CDR2 FYNNEI.

V and J are TRBV19 and TRBJ1-1; 7 bases match TRBD1. CDR3 length equals 14 residues. The germline V gene encodes CDR1 LNHDA and CDR2 SQIVND (reference sequence). V dropped 3 bases and J dropped 6; count of bases not matched to a gene: 7. The CDR3 bases are TGTGCCAGTAGTATCCCGGGGACAGTTTCTGAAGCTTTCTTT. Amino acid sequence: CASSIPGTVSEAFF.

The rearrangement joins TRBV30 to TRBJ2-5; 7 nucleotides line up with TRBD2. The V and J ends lost 3 bases and 5 bases, in that order; junction bases with no gene match: 6. CDR1 and CDR2 from the germline V gene are GTSNPN and SVGIG (reference sequence). The CDR3 has 13 amino acids. The CDR3 nucleotides are TGTGCCTGGAGCCGGACTAGTAGGGAGACCCAGTACTTC. Translating it yields CAWSRTSRETQYF.

The CDR3 region has the DNA TGTGCCAGCAGCTTGTTGTTCAGGGTTAACACCGGGGAGCTGTTTTTT. Its translation: CASSLLFRVNTGELFF. This rearrangement joins TRBV5-5 to TRBJ2-2; D is perhaps TRBD1 (5 bases). Trimming took 1 base from V and 2 from J, leaving 12 bases between them. Germline CDR1 SGHKS, CDR2 YYEKEE (reference sequence). The CDR3 runs to 16 residues.

The rearrangement joins TRBV5-1 to TRBJ2-5; either TRBD1 or TRBD2 may fit D (5 bases each). The CDR3 covers 14 residues. The V gene's germline CDR1 is SGHRS and CDR2 YFSETQ. V was pared by 7 bases and J by 4 bases, with 17 bases between. DNA of the CDR3: TGCGCCAGCTCCGGGACGGTCTCGAGAGAGACCCAGTACTTC. Its protein is CASSGTVSRETQYF.

This chain uses TRBV5-4 with TRBJ1-1; D is uncertain. Trimming stripped 5 bases from V and 1 base from J, with 9 bases between. Germline CDR1 SGHNT, CDR2 YYREEE (reference sequence). The length of the CDR3 is 13 residues. CDR3 amino acids: CASSIGGNTEAFF. CDR3 nucleotide sequence: TGTGCCAGCAGTATCGGAGGGAACACTGAAGCTTTCTTT.

The chain recombines TRBV5-1 with TRBJ1-5, with D possibly being TRBD1 (6 bases). Germline V gene data show CDR1 as SGHRS and CDR2 as YFSETQ. The CDR3 consists of 15 residues. V was clipped by 4 bases and J by 5 bases, with 16 bases between them. CDR3 DNA: TGCGCCAGCAGCGCAGCGGGACAACCATATCAGCCCCAGCATTTT. Translated, it gives CASSAAGQPYQPQHF.